Presented here are 9 T cell receptor beta chains from one specimen sequenced in a study of T cells after yellow fever vaccination. MiXCR was run by TCRdb on the 5' RACE reads, yielding one entry per CDR3 protein. The repertoire has about 320,000 distinct CDR3 sequences, about 10% of them found once; the top ten carry under 4%. The material sequenced was CD4+ T cells sorted from PBMCs, taken 45 days after the yellow fever booster vaccination. Source of these receptors: a man aged 18 to 30 who received the YFV17D yellow fever vaccine.

Only a few counts were recorded for this clonotype. The chain is built from TRBV5-1 and TRBJ1-1; D not resolved. Trimming cost V 0 bases and J 3 bases, with 12 bases left between them. Germline V lookup: CDR1 SGHRS, CDR2 YFSETQ. CDR3 length: 15 amino acids. The CDR3, as DNA: TGCGCCAGCAGCTTGGAAGTCGGGGATCACACTGAAGCTTTCTTT. This sequence encodes CASSLEVGDHTEAFF.

V usage is TRBV12-3 or TRBV12-4 and J usage is TRBJ2-7, with 9 bases lining up with TRBD1. The CDR3 contains 16 residues. Trimming took 6 bases from V and 3 from J; bases not matched to a gene: 12. The CDR3 DNA sequence: TGTGCCAGCAGCATAAACCGGGACAGGGTAGGCTACGAGCAGTACTTC. Translation gives CASSINRDRVGYEQYF.

CDR3 protein: CASSSRVGESEAFF. The CDR3 DNA reads TGTGCCAGCAGCTCAAGGGTGGGCGAGAGTGAAGCTTTCTTT. The chain joins TRBV7-6 to TRBJ1-1; no clear D. The germline V gene encodes CDR1 SGHVS and CDR2 FNYEAQ. Deletions cut 4 bases from V and 7 bases from J, with 16 bases between. The length of the CDR3 is 14 residues.

The rearrangement joins TRBV10-3 to TRBJ1-6; 8 bases map to TRBD1. From germline, CDR1 is ENHRY and CDR2 SYGVKD. The CDR3 covers 15 residues. The J segment lost 7 bases and the V segment lost 6 bases, leaving 8 bases of the junction unmatched. CDR3: CAIRSTGDNNSPLHF. The CDR3 DNA sequence: TGTGCCATCAGGTCGACAGGGGATAACAATTCACCCCTCCACTTT.

The chain combines TRBV7-2 with TRBJ1-2, with no clear D. The germline CDR1 and CDR2 sequences are SGHTA and FQGNSA. With 1 base removed from V and 2 bases from J, the gap between germline ends came to 5 bases. The CDR3 runs to 13 residues. CDR3 amino acids: CASSLVQNYGYTF. The CDR3 DNA reads as TGTGCCAGCAGCTTAGTCCAGAACTATGGCTACACCTTC.

This clonotype was seen more than once but under ten times. The chain links TRBV7-6 to TRBJ2-6; the D call may be TRBD1 or TRBD2 (5 bases each). V lost 5 bases and J 0 bases, leaving 17 bases between the germline ends. The CDR3 covers 18 residues. The germline CDR1 and CDR2 sequences are SGHVS and FNYEAQ. The chain's CDR3 is CASSPPLGRASGANVLTF. CDR3 nucleotide sequence: TGTGCCAGCAGCCCACCACTGGGACGGGCCTCTGGGGCCAACGTCCTGACTTTC.

This chain joins TRBV25-1 and TRBJ1-2; D gene uncertain. In germline, CDR1 is MGHDK, CDR2 SYGVNS. V was trimmed by 6 bases and J by 7 bases, leaving 27 bases between them. The CDR3 consists of 17 residues. CDR3 in amino acids: CASRRVEASSRGFGYTF. The CDR3, as DNA: TGTGCCAGCAGAAGGGTTGAGGCAAGTTCCCGTGGCTTTGGCTACACCTTC.

The gene calls are TRBV10-2 and TRBJ2-5; TRBD2 aligns across 14 bases. Germline lookup yields CDR1 WSHSY and CDR2 SAAADI. V lost 5 bases, J lost 5 bases, and 4 bases stayed unmatched. The CDR3 is made up of 15 amino acids. The CDR3 sequence: CASSRTSGGWETQYF. DNA for the CDR3: TGCGCCAGCAGTAGGACTAGCGGGGGGTGGGAGACCCAGTACTTC.

The sample holds a few counts of this clonotype. This chain joins TRBV4-2 and TRBJ1-4, with D perhaps matching TRBD1 (5 bases). The CDR3 contains 19 residues. Germline-derived CDR1 and CDR2 are LGHNA and YNFKEQ. V lost 4 bases and J 2 bases, leaving 23 bases between the germline ends. CDR3 DNA: TGTGCCAGCAGCCGCGTCACTCCGGGACGGACTTGGACTAATGAAAAACTGTTTTTT. This gives the protein CASSRVTPGRTWTNEKLFF.